These T cell receptor beta chains were read from a single sample in a study of shared clonotypes between healthy human individuals. Data came from immunoSEQ multiplex PCR; TCRdb stores just in-frame clones and leaves some out. Of 2,500,000 or so clones listed, 80% to 95% are singletons. Sequencing was performed on naive CD4+ T cells from PBMCs. The receptors were gathered from a man between 18 and 29 years old in good health. Some clones in this sample may be carry-over from other donors' samples. Each CDR3 is given with its conserved first and last residue. D genes are given only for firm matches. Rows give clone size only sometimes, using once, few, many, or a class for an expanded clone.

TRBJ2-7	.	TRBV9	TRBD2	TGTGCCAGCAGCGTAAGTAGCGGGAGGGCCATCGAGCAGTACTTC	CASSVSSGRAIEQYF
TRBJ1-6	.	TRBV10-3	TRBD1	TGTGCCATCAGTAACGGACAGGGCTTCTCACCCCTCCACTTT	CAISNGQGFSPLHF
TRBJ1-2	.	TRBV25-1	TRBD1	TGTGCCAGCAGTCGGTACAGGGGGGACTATGGCTACACCTTC	CASSRYRGDYGYTF
TRBJ1-4	.	TRBV28	.	TGTGCCAGCAGTTTACCGAATGAAAAACTGTTTTTT	CASSLPNEKLFF
TRBJ2-1	.	TRBV9	.	TGTGCCAGCAGTGCCTCGGGGGCGGGGTCCTACAATGAGCAGTTCTTC	CASSASGAGSYNEQFF
TRBJ2-7	.	TRBV7-2	TRBD2	TGTGCCAGCAGCTTAGGGCGAGCGGGAACCGTCGAGCAGTACTTC	CASSLGRAGTVEQYF
TRBJ1-1	.	TRBV27	.	TGTGCCAGCAGTTTGAACGGGGGGCCTAGTGAAGCTTTCTTT	CASSLNGGPSEAFF
TRBJ2-3	.	TRBV11-2	TRBD2	TGTGCCAGCAGCCCCGCCAGGACTAGCGGGGGAGATACGCAGTATTTT	CASSPARTSGGDTQYF
TRBJ2-7	few	TRBV7-9	.	TGTGCCAGCACCCTACCCTCGGGAGTTGGCGAGCAGTACTTC	CASTLPSGVGEQYF
TRBJ2-2	.	TRBV5-1	TRBD1	TGCGCCAGCAGTCAGGGGGCGAACACCGGGGAGCTGTTTTTT	CASSQGANTGELFF
TRBJ1-1	.	TRBV28	.	TGTGCCAGCAGTTTTGGGGACCGGAGTGGCACTGAAGCTTTCTTT	CASSFGDRSGTEAFF
TRBJ1-4	.	TRBV30	TRBD1	TGTGCCTGCCCCGGGACAGGGGGCGAAAAACTGTTTTTT	CACPGTGGEKLFF
TRBJ2-7	once	TRBV27	.	TGTGCCAGCAGTTTGGTGGCTAGTCCGGACGAGCAGTACTTC	CASSLVASPDEQYF
TRBJ1-1	once	TRBV18	.	TGTGCCAGCTCTTTCGTCTCGGGCTCCCGGGGGGACACTGAAGCTTTCTTT	CASSFVSGSRGDTEAFF
TRBJ2-3	.	TRBV5-1	TRBD2	TGCGCCAGCAGCTTGCAACTAGCGGGAGGTATAGATACGCAGTATTTT	CASSLQLAGGIDTQYF
TRBJ2-2	.	TRBV7-6	TRBD2	TGTGCCAGCAGCCCGACTAGCGGTAACACCGGGGAGCTGTTTTTT	CASSPTSGNTGELFF
TRBJ2-3	.	TRBV7-6	TRBD2	TGTGCCAGCAGTAAACTAGCGGGTTTCTCCCCAGATACGCAGTATTTT	CASSKLAGFSPDTQYF
TRBJ1-4	.	TRBV27	.	TGTGCCAGCAGTAAGACAGGCACTTGGGCTAATGAAAAACTGTTTTTT	CASSKTGTWANEKLFF
TRBJ2-3	.	TRBV9	.	TGTGCCAGCAGCGTAATCCCAGATACGCAGTATTTT	CASSVIPDTQYF
TRBJ2-1	.	TRBV7-3	TRBD2	TGTGCCAGCAGCTACCTTCCGGGACTAGCGGGAGGCCACAATGAGCAGTTCTTC	CASSYLPGLAGGHNEQFF
TRBJ2-1	.	TRBV14	.	TGTGCCAGCAGCCTCTGGACCCTTGGGGGGTCCAATGAGCAGTTCTTC	CASSLWTLGGSNEQFF
TRBJ2-7	.	TRBV27	TRBD2	TGTGCCAGCAGTACGGGACTAGCGGGAGCCTACGAGCAGTACTTC	CASSTGLAGAYEQYF
TRBJ1-4	.	TRBV2	.	TGTGCCAGCAGTAACCGGACACCAAATGAAAAACTGTTTTTT	CASSNRTPNEKLFF
TRBJ1-1	.	TRBV5-1	TRBD1	TGCGCCAGCAGCTTGGTAGGGGGACAGGGTACCATGAACACTGAAGCTTTCTTT	CASSLVGGQGTMNTEAFF
TRBJ2-3	.	TRBV6-6	.	TGTGCCAGCAGCCTCAGAAAAATCACAGATACGCAGTATTTT	CASSLRKITDTQYF
TRBJ2-1	.	TRBV18	.	TGTGCCAGCTCACCACCAGCAGCCGAGCAGTTCTTC	CASSPPAAEQFF
TRBJ2-2	.	TRBV11-3	.	TGTGCCAGCAGCTTATCGGGCGCCGGGGAGCTGTTTTTT	CASSLSGAGELFF
TRBJ1-2	.	TRBV7-3	TRBD1	TGTGCCAGCAGCTTTGGGACAGGGTATGGCTACACCTTC	CASSFGTGYGYTF
TRBJ1-5	.	TRBV7-2	TRBD1	TGTGCCAGCAGCGCAGAGACAGGGTTGGTTAGTCAGCCCCAGCATTTT	CASSAETGLVSQPQHF
TRBJ1-1	once	TRBV6-5	.	TGTGCCAGCAGTTCTCGACGGAACACTGAAGCTTTCTTT	CASSSRRNTEAFF